Included here is one T cell receptor (beta chain) sequence, with context. Here immunoSEQ multiplex PCR was the method, and the copy in TCRdb shows in-frame clones only, minus some. The sample holds 150,000 to 200,000 clones; about 88% are singletons and the top ten take almost 1%. Germline V gene sequence: CDR1 SEHNR, CDR2 FQNEAQ (reference sequence). The junction had 5 bases not matched to a gene; V was cut back by 5 bases and J by 2 bases. This CDR3 region has 15 residues. The data were obtained in a study of blood T cell repertoires in COVID-19. About the research overall: PBMCs, B-cell-depleted T cells, or T cells provided the cDNA or gDNA that made up the material.

J is TRBJ2-1 and V is TRBV7-9; TRBD1 aligns across 8 bases. This TCR derives from a man between 18 and 35 years old with acute or convalescent COVID-19. Material: peripheral blood. Written as DNA, the CDR3 is TGTGCCAGCAGCACCCGGGACAGGACCTACAATGAGCAGTTCTTC. This translates into CASSTRDRTYNEQFF.